What follows are 18 T cell receptor beta chains derived from one specimen sequenced in a study of shared clonotypes between healthy human individuals (dated by TCRdb to about 2020). Library prep was done by the immunoSEQ multiplex PCR assay. TCRdb retrieved this table from immuneACCESS and kept in-frame rearrangements only. Not all clones are present; in checked studies, unresolved V genes account for under half, and no reason is known for the remainder. The sample table lists fewer than 850,000 clones, 80% to 95% of them with a count of one. The top ten clonotypes cover 34% of the sample. The sequenced sample consisted of memory CD8+ T cells from PBMCs. This sample's cell subset or site label indicates: CD45RO+ cells pooled with CCR7-negative TemRA cells. The receptor source for this set is a man aged 18 to 29 in good health. Some clones in this sample may be carry-over from other donors' samples.

The V call is TRBV4-3, the J call TRBJ2-5; 11 bases are shared with TRBD2. V was clipped by 0 bases and J by 1 base; unmatched bases: 13. CDR1 and CDR2 (germline): LGHNA, YSLEER. CDR3 length: 20 amino acids. Here the CDR3 reads CASSQEVLAGVRNPQETQYF. The CDR3 bases are TGCGCCAGCAGCCAAGAGGTACTAGCGGGAGTTCGGAACCCCCAAGAGACCCAGTACTTC.

This clone was recorded only once. CDR3 sequence: CASSPDREETQYF. CDR3 sequence (DNA): TGTGCCAGCAGCCCCGACAGGGAAGAGACCCAGTACTTC. V usage is TRBV6-5 and J usage is TRBJ2-5; 7 bases align to TRBD1. Germline V lookup: CDR1 MNHEY, CDR2 SVGAGI. V was clipped by 6 bases and J by 3 bases; unmatched bases: 4. This CDR3 has 13 residues.

V and J are TRBV6-5 and TRBJ2-7; the D is unclear. The CDR3 extends over 15 amino acids. V lost 2 bases and J 1 base, leaving 12 bases between the germline ends. From germline, CDR1 is MNHEY and CDR2 SVGAGI. As DNA, the CDR3 is TGTGCCAGCAGTTACGTCGCAGGCCATTCCTACGAGCAGTACTTC. It codes for CASSYVAGHSYEQYF.

The J gene is TRBJ1-4, the V gene TRBV5-5; D is uncertain. The germline V and J ends were trimmed by 4 bases and 6 bases, with 16 bases remaining between them. Germline V lookup: CDR1 SGHKS, CDR2 YYEKEE (reference sequence). The CDR3 has 15 amino acids. The CDR3 protein is CASSAWRVGDEKLFF. The CDR3 coding sequence is TGTGCCAGCAGCGCATGGCGGGTAGGAGATGAAAAACTGTTTTTT.

V is TRBV7-9 and J is TRBJ2-1; 9 positions match TRBD2. The CDR3 is 13 amino acids. V gave up 5 bases and J gave up 8 bases; unmatched junction bases: 4. CDR1 and CDR2 (germline): SEHNR, FQNEAQ (reference sequence). CDR3 in amino acids: CASSNSGSDEQFF. The CDR3 DNA follows: TGTGCCAGCAGCAATAGCGGGAGTGATGAGCAGTTCTTC.

V gene TRBV13 combines with J gene TRBJ2-7, with 12 positions matching TRBD2. V trimming: 5 bases; J trimming: 3 bases; junction bases outside the gene matches: 5. CDR1 and CDR2 (germline): PRHDT, FYEKMQ (reference sequence). There are 15 residues in the CDR3. CDR3 residues: CASSPRLAGDYEQYF. In DNA, the CDR3 is TGTGCCAGCAGCCCGAGACTAGCGGGAGACTACGAGCAGTACTTC.

The chain employs TRBV27 and TRBJ1-5; D possibly corresponds to TRBD1 (5 bases). V was trimmed by 4 bases and J by 4 bases, leaving 14 bases between them. The germline CDR1 and CDR2 sequences are MNHEY and SMNVEV (reference sequence). The CDR3 consists of 15 residues. CDR3: CASSSRTMKNQPQHF. The CDR3 nucleotides are TGTGCCAGCAGTTCCCGGACAATGAAGAATCAGCCCCAGCATTTT.

The chain carries TRBV27 and TRBJ2-7; D unclear. The CDR3 spans 14 residues. Trimming removed 3 bases from V and 4 bases from J, with 13 bases in between. Germline V lookup: CDR1 MNHEY, CDR2 SMNVEV (reference sequence). The CDR3 spells CASSLRIGHYEQYF. Written as DNA, the CDR3 is TGTGCCAGCAGTTTGCGTATAGGGCATTACGAGCAGTACTTC.

The chain uses TRBV13 and TRBJ2-3; D gene ambiguous. V was clipped by 5 bases and J by 0 bases, with 18 bases between them. This CDR3 comprises 17 residues. Per the germline V gene, CDR1 is PRHDT and CDR2 is FYEKMQ (reference sequence). The CDR3 loop reads CASSPGPAARSTDTQYF. In nucleotides, the CDR3 is TGTGCCAGCAGCCCCGGGCCGGCGGCACGCAGCACAGATACGCAGTATTTT.

This chain uses TRBV15 with TRBJ1-3, with D perhaps TRBD1 (5 bases). CDR1 is LNHNV and CDR2 is YYDKDF in the germline V gene (reference sequence). The length of the CDR3 is 16 residues. Deletions cut 5 bases from V and 0 bases from J, with 14 bases between. The CDR3 region has the DNA TGTGCCACCAGCTGGGGGGGAGGGCCCTCTGGAAACACCATATATTTT. The encoded protein is CATSWGGGPSGNTIYF. The full variable domain, completed using reference TRBV15 and TRBJ1-3, is DAMVIQNPRYQVTQFGKPVTLSCSQTLNHNVMYWYQQKSSQAPKLLFHYYDKDFNNEADTPDNFQSRRPNTSFCFLDIRSPGLGDTAMYLCATSWGGGPSGNTIYFGEGSWLTVV.

The V call is TRBV28, the J call TRBJ1-2; D call uncertain. The CDR3 is 15 amino acids. Trimming removed 5 bases at V and 3 bases at J, with 16 bases between. Germline V gene data show CDR1 as MDHEN and CDR2 as SYDVKM. As DNA, the CDR3 is TGTGCCAGCAGTGGCCCACTCGGTGGGGACTATGGCTACACCTTC. This gives the protein CASSGPLGGDYGYTF.

The chain couples TRBV7-2 to TRBJ2-7; D could derive from TRBD1 or TRBD2 (7 bases each). Germline lookup yields CDR1 SGHTA and CDR2 FQGNSA. The CDR3 runs 15 residues. The germline V and J ends were trimmed by 5 bases and 0 bases, with 14 bases remaining between them. CDR3: CASSLGGDSSYEQYF. The CDR3 region has the DNA TGTGCCAGCAGCCTAGGGGGGGACAGCTCCTACGAGCAGTACTTC.

This clone showed up just once. The V call is TRBV10-3, the J call TRBJ1-3; D may be TRBD1 (5 bases). Trimming pared 2 bases from V and 4 bases from J, leaving 12 bases between. The CDR3 has 15 amino acids. Germline lookup yields CDR1 ENHRY and CDR2 SYGVKD. This chain's CDR3 is CAISERRGEGNTIYF. The CDR3 DNA reads as TGTGCCATCAGTGAGCGAAGGGGAGAAGGAAACACCATATATTTT.

The chain uses TRBV9 and TRBJ1-1, with no clear D. This CDR3 has 13 amino acids. The V gene lost 4 bases and the J gene lost 4 bases, with 11 bases spanning the gap. The V gene's germline CDR1 is SGDLS and CDR2 YYNGEE. In nucleotides, the CDR3 is TGTGCCAGCAGCCCGCGAGGAGGCACTGAAGCTTTCTTT. It codes for CASSPRGGTEAFF.

The table lists this clone with a count of one. This chain connects TRBV18 to TRBJ1-1, with D possibly TRBD1 on 5 matching bases. Germline loops: CDR1 KGHSH, CDR2 LQKENI. The CDR3 has 15 residues. V lost 1 base and J 7 bases, leaving 16 bases between the germline ends. Here the CDR3 reads CASSPLDMETGEAFF. DNA of the CDR3: TGTGCCAGCTCACCACTGGACATGGAAACGGGTGAAGCTTTCTTT.

This clone was seen a few times. The rearrangement joins TRBV10-1 to TRBJ1-2; 9 bases align to TRBD1. V shed 6 bases, J shed 4 bases, and the junction held 9 bases outside the gene matches. This CDR3 contains 15 residues. CDR1 WNHNN and CDR2 SYGVQD come from the germline V gene (reference sequence). CDR3 DNA: TGCGCCAGCAGCCGGACAGGGGAGGAAGGCTATGGCTACACCTTC. Translated, it gives CASSRTGEEGYGYTF.

The chain links TRBV7-3 to TRBJ2-7; 8 bases align to TRBD1. Germline trimming cut 3 bases from V and 5 bases from J; bases unmatched to any gene: 9. Germline V gene sequence: CDR1 SGHTA, CDR2 FQGTGA. CDR3 length: 15 amino acids. In DNA, the CDR3 is TGTGCCAGCAGCTTCCGGCAGGGGGCCCTCCACGAGCAGTACTTC. This encodes CASSFRQGALHEQYF.

The J gene is TRBJ2-1, the V gene TRBV9; 9 bases agree with TRBD2. Trimming at V came to 3 bases and at J to 4 bases, leaving 5 bases not matched to a gene. This CDR3 region has 15 residues. Germline V gene sequence: CDR1 SGDLS, CDR2 YYNGEE. CDR3 in amino acids: CASSASGRPYNEQFF. In DNA, the CDR3 is TGTGCCAGCAGCGCCAGCGGGAGGCCGTACAATGAGCAGTTCTTC.